This T cell receptor (beta chain) was profiled in a study of Ad26.COV2.S vaccination and SARS-CoV-2 variants (dated by TCRdb to the early 2020s). For the wider study: Donors in the vaccine arm were drawn from COV1001, a multicentre, randomized, double-blind, placebo-controlled phase I-IIa trial testing Ad26.COV2.S in healthy adults. Ad26.COV2.S was administered intramuscularly at a dose of 5x10^10 or 1x10^11 viral particles, either as one shot or as two shots given 56 days apart. The specificity and breadth of SARS-CoV-2-reactive T cell receptors after Ad26.COV2.S vaccination were assessed by TCRbeta repertoire sequencing. The TCR-sequenced set comprised approximately 32 samples: some 20 Ad26.COV2.S vaccine recipients, 5 placebo recipients and 8 SARS-CoV-2 convalescent individuals. Participants in the trial were split at random into five groups of five each, receiving low-dose or high-dose Ad26.COV2.S once or twice, or else placebo on both occasions. Blinding of investigators to trial group allocation was maintained during experiments and outcome assessment.

The junction carries 8 bases between V and J, which are trimmed by 6 bases and 6 bases respectively. From its cysteine to its phenylalanine, the CDR3 spans 10 amino acids. Only the CDR3 DNA is retained, 30 bases long and in frame from the first base. As encoded in the germline V gene, CDR1 is SQVTM while CDR2 is ANQGSEA. A remark on this clone: The clone's antigen remains unknown. No per-base quality is available; no much larger clone lies one base away.

The label giving this sample's treatment or condition can be read as: approximately 18 received Ad26.COV2.S at low or high dose, single or two shots; about 5 received placebo; per-sample allocation not given. Repertoires of vaccine and placebo recipients were sequenced from samples taken on day 63 after the first injection. Cohort 1b enrolled about two dozen adults aged 18-55 years at a single site in Boston, USA, between 29 July and 7 August 2020. Ad26.COV2.S was a replication-incompetent adenovirus type 26 vector expressing a prefusion-stabilized SARS-CoV-2 spike protein from the original Wuhan strain. Beyond this particular receptor, the publication reports: The study lacked the statistical power to compare responses across vaccine doses or regimens. Substantial breadth of spike-specific CD8+ and CD4+ T cell responses was reported after vaccination. Comparable non-spike TCR breadth was observed between vaccine and placebo recipients, consistent with only spike being contained in the vaccine. The authors noted that total T cell responses may have been underestimated by the TCR breadth and depth analyses. Spike-specific TCR breadth was higher in Ad26.COV2.S recipients than in placebo recipients (P = 0.0014).

The immunoSEQ Assay was the method used to sequence TCRbeta CDR3 regions. After extraction, genomic DNA underwent amplification by bias-controlled multiplex PCR, followed by high-throughput sequencing. In the paper's pipeline: To quantify the absolute abundance of every unique TCRbeta CDR3 region, sequences were collapsed and filtered. T cell fraction was estimated by normalization of TCRbeta template counts to usable DNA, with usable DNA being measured through amplification of reference genes present in all nucleated cells. Repertoire TCRs were annotated as SARS-CoV-2-specific when V gene, CDR3 amino acid sequence and J gene were exactly matched to a known reactive TCR set. The reference SARS-CoV-2 TCR set was derived from MIRA and filtered for enrichment in COVID-19-positive ImmuneCODE repertoires, a step that removed public or cross-reactive TCRs. Based on the MIRA antigens, annotated TCRs were further analysed at the level of specific ORF or position within ORF. Breadth was defined as the number of annotated unique rearrangements divided by the total number of unique productive rearrangements, and depth was defined as the summed frequency of the annotated unique rearrangements. Group comparisons of TCR breadth used two-sided Wilcoxon rank-sum tests. In its TCRdb copy, this immuneACCESS table keeps in-frame sequences only and misses some clones. Where compared with another copy, unresolved V genes explain less than half of these, and the others have no known cause. D and trimming come from the DNA, and the V and J calls and clone size come from that table. This sample holds about 680,000 clones; around 89% were observed only once. The ten biggest clones cover around 1.5% of the sample.

This chain joins TRBV29-1 to TRBJ1-1, with the D gene not confidently named. The TCR comes from a person aged 18-60 years who received the Ad26.COV2.S COVID-19 vaccine or a placebo. The sample here was peripheral blood, taken in a trial of Ad26.COV2.S vaccine versus placebo. In nucleotide form, the sequence is TGCAGCGTGGCCCTGCCTGAAGCTTTCTTT. Translated, it reads CSVALPEAFF.